This T cell receptor beta chain comes out of a study of control samples from healthy donors and cancer patients. This table comes from immunoSEQ multiplex PCR, and its TCRdb copy is limited to in-frame clones, with some not included. The sample lists tens of thousands of clones; 94% were seen once. This CDR3 has 15 amino acids. V was pared by 0 bases and J by 4 bases, with 10 bases between. Germline V gives CDR1 MNHNS, CDR2 SASEGT. The source is a man aged 25-40 years in good health. The chain employs TRBV6-1 and TRBJ1-5; the D gene is possibly TRBD1 (5 bases). The specimen sequenced was blood. CDR3 DNA: TGTGCCAGCAGTGAAGCGCCAGGGTCGAATCAGCCCCAGCATTTT. Amino acid sequence: CASSEAPGSNQPQHF.